Included here is one TCR beta chain sequence, with context. The entry originates in a study of blood T cells in healthy people across ages. As for the study in general: Template switching captured about one barcoded beta molecule per two T cells.

The CDR3 is 12 residues long. From germline, CDR1 is SGHRS and CDR2 YFSETQ. The V end was cut by 10 bases, the J end by 4 bases, with 13 bases between. Together with a sample-barcoded 5' primer, a J-beta primer mix was included in a second PCR lasting roughly 6 to 12 cycles. TCRdb independently ran MiXCR on the 5' RACE reads; one entry per CDR3 protein. The sample lists hundreds of thousands of distinct CDR3 sequences, about 53% occurring once. The donors, all healthy, were Caucasians living in Russia, aged about 6 to 90. At least 6 million PBMCs were isolated per sample. The gene calls are TRBV5-1 and TRBJ2-3; possible D gene TRBD1, 5 bases. The source is a man of 80 years or more in good health. Material: blood. The CDR3 sequence is CAGTQGSDTQYF. In DNA form, the CDR3 reads TGCGCCGGCACCCAGGGCTCAGATACGCAGTATTTT.